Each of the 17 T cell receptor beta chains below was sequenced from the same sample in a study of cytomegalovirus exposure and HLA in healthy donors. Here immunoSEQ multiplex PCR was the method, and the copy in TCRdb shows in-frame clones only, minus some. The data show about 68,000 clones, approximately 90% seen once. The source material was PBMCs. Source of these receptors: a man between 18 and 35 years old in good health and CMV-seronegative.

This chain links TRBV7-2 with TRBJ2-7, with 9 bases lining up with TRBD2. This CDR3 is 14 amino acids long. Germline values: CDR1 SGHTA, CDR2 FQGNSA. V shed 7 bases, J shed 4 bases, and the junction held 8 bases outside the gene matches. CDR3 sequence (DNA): TGTGCCAGCAATCCAGCGGGAGGAATGTACGAGCAGTACTTC. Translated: CASNPAGGMYEQYF.

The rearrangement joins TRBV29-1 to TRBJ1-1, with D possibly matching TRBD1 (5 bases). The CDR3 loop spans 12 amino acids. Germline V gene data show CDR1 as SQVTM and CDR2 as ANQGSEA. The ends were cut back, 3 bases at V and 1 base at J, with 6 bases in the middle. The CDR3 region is CSVDRGNTEAFF. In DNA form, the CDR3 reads TGCAGCGTTGATAGGGGGAACACTGAAGCTTTCTTT.

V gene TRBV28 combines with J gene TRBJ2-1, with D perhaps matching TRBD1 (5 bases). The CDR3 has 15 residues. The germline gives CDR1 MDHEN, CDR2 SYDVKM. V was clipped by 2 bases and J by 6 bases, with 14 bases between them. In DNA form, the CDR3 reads TGTGCCAGCAGTTTAATAGTGCAGGGTCGCAATGAGCAGTTCTTC. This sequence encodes CASSLIVQGRNEQFF.

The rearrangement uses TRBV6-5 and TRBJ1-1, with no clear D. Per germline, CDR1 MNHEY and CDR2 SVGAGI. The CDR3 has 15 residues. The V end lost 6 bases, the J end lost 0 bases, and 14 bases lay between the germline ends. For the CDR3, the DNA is TGTGCCAGCAGAACTGCGGCAGCTATGAACACTGAAGCTTTCTTT. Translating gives CASRTAAAMNTEAFF.

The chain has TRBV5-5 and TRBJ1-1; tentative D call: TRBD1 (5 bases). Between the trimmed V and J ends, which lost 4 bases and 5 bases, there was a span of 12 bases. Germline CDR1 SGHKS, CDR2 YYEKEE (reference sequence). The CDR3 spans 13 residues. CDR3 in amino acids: CASSQTRQTEAFF. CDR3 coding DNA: TGTGCCAGCAGCCAAACCAGACAGACTGAAGCTTTCTTT.

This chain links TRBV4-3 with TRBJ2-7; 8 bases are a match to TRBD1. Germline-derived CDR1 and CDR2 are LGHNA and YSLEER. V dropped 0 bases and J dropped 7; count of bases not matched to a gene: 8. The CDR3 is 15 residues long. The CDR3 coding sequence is TGCGCCAGCAGCCAAGATTGGACAGGGTCTAGTGAGCAGTACTTC. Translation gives CASSQDWTGSSEQYF.

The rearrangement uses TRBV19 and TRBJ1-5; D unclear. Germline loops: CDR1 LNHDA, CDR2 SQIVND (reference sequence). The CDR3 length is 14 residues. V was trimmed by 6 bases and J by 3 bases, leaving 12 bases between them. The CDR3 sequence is CASRVQQNNQPQHF. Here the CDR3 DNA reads TGTGCCAGTAGGGTCCAACAAAACAATCAGCCCCAGCATTTT.

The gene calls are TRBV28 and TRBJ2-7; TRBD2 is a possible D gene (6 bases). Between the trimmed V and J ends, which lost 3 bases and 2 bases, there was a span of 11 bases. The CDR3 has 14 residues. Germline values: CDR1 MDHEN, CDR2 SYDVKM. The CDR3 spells CASSFRRATYEQYF. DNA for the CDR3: TGTGCCAGCAGTTTCCGGAGGGCGACCTACGAGCAGTACTTC.

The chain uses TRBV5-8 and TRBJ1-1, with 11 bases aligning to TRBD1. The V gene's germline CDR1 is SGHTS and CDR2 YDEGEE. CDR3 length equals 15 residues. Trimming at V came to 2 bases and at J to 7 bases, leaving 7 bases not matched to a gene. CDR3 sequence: CASSFRTGGRGEAFF. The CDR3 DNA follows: TGTGCCAGCAGCTTCCGGACAGGGGGCCGCGGTGAAGCTTTCTTT.

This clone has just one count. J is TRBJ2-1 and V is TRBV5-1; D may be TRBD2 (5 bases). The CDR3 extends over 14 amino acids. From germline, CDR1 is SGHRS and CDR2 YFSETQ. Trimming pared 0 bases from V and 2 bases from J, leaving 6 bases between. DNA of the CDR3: TGCGCCAGCAGCTTGGCAGCGGCCTACAATGAGCAGTTCTTC. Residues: CASSLAAAYNEQFF.

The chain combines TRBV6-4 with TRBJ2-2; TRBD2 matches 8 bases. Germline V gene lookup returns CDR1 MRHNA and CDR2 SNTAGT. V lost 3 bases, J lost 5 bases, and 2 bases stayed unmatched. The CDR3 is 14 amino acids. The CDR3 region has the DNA TGTGCCAGCAGTGAACTAGCGGAGACCGGGGAGCTGTTTTTT. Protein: CASSELAETGELFF.

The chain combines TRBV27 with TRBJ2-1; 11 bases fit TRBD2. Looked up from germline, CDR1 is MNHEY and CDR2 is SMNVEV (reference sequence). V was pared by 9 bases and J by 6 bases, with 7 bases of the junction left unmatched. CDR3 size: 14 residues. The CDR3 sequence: CASSTSGIFNEQFF. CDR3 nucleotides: TGTGCCAGTTCGACTAGCGGGATCTTCAATGAGCAGTTCTTC.

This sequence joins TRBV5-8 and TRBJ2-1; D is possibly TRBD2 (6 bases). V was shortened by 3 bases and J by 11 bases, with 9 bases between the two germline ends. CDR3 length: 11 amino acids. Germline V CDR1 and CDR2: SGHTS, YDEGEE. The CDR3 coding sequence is TGTGCCAGCAGCTCGGGAGCCAAGCAGTTCTTC. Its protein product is CASSSGAKQFF.

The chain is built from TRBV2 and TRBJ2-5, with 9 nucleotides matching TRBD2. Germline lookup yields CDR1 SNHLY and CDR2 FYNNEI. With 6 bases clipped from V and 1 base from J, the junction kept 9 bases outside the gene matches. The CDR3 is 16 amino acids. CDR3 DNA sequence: TGTGCCAGCAGGAGACCGGGACTAGCTAGCCAAGAGACCCAGTACTTC. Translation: CASRRPGLASQETQYF.

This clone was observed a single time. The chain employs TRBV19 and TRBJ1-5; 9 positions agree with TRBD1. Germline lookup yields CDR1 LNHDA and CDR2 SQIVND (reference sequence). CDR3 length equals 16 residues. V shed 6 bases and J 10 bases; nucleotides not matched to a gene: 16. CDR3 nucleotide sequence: TGTGCCAGTAGCCGGATCACCGGGACAGGGTGGGATCCCCAGCATTTT. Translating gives CASSRITGTGWDPQHF.

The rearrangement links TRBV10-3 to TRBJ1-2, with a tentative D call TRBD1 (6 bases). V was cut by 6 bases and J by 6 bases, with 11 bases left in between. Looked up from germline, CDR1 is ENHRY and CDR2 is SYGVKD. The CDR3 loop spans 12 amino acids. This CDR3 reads CAISGTLNGYTF. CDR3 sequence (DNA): TGTGCCATCAGCGGGACACTAAATGGCTACACCTTC.

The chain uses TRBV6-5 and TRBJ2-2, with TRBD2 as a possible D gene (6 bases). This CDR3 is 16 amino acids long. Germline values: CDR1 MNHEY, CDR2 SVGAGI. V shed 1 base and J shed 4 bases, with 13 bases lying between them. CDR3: CASSYYGGAVTGELFF. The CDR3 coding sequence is TGTGCCAGCAGTTACTATGGAGGGGCTGTCACCGGGGAGCTGTTTTTT.